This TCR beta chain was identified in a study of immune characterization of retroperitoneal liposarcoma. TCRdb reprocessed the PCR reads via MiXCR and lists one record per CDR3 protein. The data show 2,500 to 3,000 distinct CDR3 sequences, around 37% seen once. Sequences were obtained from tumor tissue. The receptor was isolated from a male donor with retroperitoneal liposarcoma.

CDR3 loop: CASSDPGQGAHEQYF. CDR3 DNA: TGTGCCAGCAGTGATCCGGGACAGGGTGCCCACGAGCAGTACTTC. The chain carries TRBV25-1 and TRBJ2-1; 9 bases match TRBD1. The J call may not be correct, given that the DNA end is closer to TRBJ2-7. The CDR3 loop spans 15 amino acids. Germline lookup yields CDR1 MGHDK and CDR2 SYGVNS.